This record covers a single T cell receptor (beta chain). What it recognizes is unknown. Extraction and reverse transcription of RNA yielded cDNA as the sequencing template. The data were produced by immunoSEQ multiplex PCR, yet TCRdb's version contains in-frame clones alone and is incomplete. Of some 96,000 clones in the sample, 50% to 75% were seen once. The source of the sample is a study of CD8+ T cells in alopecia areata. For the study at large: Severity scoring for treated patients was based on the percentage of affected scalp area. Study-level findings and limits: Scalp clonality and expanded CD8+ clones among the top 100 fell significantly with tofacitinib.

This sample's treatment: oral pan-JAK inhibitor, 5-10 mg twice daily. Peripheral blood and lesional scalp punch biopsies were taken from alopecia areata patients. The TCR comes from a human donor with alopecia areata. The material sequenced was CD8+ T cells sorted from blood, taken at week 4, from a patient treated with tofacitinib.

The CDR3 bases are TGTGCCAGCAGCTTAGCACTCCAAGAGACCCAGTACTTC. It specifies CASSLALQETQYF. The gene calls are TRBV7-9 and TRBJ2-5; D not resolved. CDR1 and CDR2 from the germline V gene are SEHNR and FQNEAQ (reference sequence). The CDR3 is made up of 13 amino acids. Trimming left V 0 bases short and J 1 base short, with 3 bases between.